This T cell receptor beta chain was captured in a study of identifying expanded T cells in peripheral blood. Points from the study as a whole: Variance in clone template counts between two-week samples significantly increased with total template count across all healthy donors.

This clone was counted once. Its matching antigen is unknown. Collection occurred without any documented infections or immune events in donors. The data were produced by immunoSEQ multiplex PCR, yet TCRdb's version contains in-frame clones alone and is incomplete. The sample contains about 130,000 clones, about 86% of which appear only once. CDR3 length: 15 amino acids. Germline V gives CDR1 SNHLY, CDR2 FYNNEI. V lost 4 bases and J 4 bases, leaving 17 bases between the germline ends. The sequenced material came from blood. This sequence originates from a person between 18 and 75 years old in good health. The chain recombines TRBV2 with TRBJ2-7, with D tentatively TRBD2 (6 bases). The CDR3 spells CASSGVASVLYEQYF. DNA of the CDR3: TGTGCCAGCAGTGGGGTGGCTAGCGTATTATACGAGCAGTACTTC.